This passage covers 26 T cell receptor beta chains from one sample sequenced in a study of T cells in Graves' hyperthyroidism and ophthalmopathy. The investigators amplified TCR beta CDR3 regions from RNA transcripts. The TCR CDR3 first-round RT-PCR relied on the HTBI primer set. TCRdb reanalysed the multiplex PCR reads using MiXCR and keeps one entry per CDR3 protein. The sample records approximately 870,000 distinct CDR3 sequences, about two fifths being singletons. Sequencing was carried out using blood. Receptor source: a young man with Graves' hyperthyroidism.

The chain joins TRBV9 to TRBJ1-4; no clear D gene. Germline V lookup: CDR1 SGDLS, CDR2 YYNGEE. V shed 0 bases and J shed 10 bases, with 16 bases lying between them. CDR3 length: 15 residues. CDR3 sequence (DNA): TGTGCCAGCAGCGTAGAGGACTCTTGGACGGGAAAACTGTTTTTT. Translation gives CASSVEDSWTGKLFF. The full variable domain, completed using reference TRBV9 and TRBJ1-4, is DSGVTQTPKHLITATGQRVTLRCSPRSGDLSVYWYQQSLDQGLQFLIQYYNGEERAKGNILERFSAQQFPDLHSELNLSSLELGDSALYFCASSVEDSWTGKLFFGSGTQLSVL.

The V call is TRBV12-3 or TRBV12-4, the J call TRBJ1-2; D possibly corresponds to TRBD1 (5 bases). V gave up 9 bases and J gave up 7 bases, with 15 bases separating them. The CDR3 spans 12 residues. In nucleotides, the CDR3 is TGTGCCAGTAGTCAGGGAGGCCGTGGCTACACCTTC. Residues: CASSQGGRGYTF.

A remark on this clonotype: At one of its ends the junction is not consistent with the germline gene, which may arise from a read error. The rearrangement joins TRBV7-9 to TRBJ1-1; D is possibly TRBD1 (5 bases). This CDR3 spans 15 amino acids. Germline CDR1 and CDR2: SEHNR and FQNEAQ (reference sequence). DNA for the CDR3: TGTGTCAGCAGCCCCACAGCAGGGAAGAACACTGAAGCTTTCTTT. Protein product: CVSSPTAGKNTEAFF.

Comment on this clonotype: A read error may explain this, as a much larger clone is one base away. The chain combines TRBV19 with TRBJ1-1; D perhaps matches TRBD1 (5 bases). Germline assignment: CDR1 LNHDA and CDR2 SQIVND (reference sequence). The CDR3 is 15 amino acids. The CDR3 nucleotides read TGTGCCAGTAGTATAGCTAGCCAGATGGGGACTGAAGATTTCTTT. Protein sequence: CASSIASQMGTEDFF.

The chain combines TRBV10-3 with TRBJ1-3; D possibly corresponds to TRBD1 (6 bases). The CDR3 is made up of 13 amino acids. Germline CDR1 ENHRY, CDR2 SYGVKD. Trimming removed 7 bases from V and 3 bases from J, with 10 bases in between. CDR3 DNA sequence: TGTGCCATCAAGGGGGGATATGGAAACACCATATATTTT. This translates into CAIKGGYGNTIYF.

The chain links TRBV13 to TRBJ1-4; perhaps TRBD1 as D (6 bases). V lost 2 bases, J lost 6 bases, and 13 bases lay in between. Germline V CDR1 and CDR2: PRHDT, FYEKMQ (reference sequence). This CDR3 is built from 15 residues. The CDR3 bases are TGTGCCAGCAGCTTATCGGGGGGCGCCGATGAAAAACTGTTTTTT. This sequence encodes CASSLSGGADEKLFF.

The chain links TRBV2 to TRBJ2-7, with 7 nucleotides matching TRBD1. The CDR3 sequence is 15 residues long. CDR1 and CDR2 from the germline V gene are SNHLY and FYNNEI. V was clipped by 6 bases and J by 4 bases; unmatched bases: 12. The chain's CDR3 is CASSQGKQGYYEQYF. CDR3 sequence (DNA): TGTGCCAGCAGCCAAGGGAAACAGGGGTATTACGAGCAGTACTTC.

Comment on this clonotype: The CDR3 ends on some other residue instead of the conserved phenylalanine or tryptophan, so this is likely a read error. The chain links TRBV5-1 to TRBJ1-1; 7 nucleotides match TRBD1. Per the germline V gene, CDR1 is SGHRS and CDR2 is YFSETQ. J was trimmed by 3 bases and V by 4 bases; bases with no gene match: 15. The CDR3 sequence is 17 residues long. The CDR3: CASSPNPRGLMDTEAFL. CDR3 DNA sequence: TGCGCCAGCAGCCCCAACCCCAGGGGGTTGATGGACACTGAAGCTTTCCTT.

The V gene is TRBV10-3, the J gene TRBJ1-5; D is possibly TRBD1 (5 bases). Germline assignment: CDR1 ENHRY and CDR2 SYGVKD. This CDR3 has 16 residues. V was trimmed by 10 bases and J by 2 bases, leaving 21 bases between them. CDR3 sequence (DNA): TGTGCCAGCAGGGACCACGGGGAGGGCGGCAATCAGCCCCAGCATTTT. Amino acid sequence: CASRDHGEGGNQPQHF.

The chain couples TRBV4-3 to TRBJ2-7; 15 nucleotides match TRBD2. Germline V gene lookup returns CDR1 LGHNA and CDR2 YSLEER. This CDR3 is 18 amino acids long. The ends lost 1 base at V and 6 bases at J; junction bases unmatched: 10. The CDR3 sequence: CASSQGRSGLAGGREQYF. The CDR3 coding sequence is TGCGCCAGCAGCCAAGGGAGAAGTGGACTAGCGGGGGGGCGCGAGCAGTACTTC.

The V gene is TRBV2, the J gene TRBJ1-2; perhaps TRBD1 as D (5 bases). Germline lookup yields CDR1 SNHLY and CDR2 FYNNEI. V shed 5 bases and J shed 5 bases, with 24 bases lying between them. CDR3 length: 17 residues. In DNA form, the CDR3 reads TGTGCCAGCAGTTACAAGGGCATAGAAGGAGGGGCATATGGCTACACCTTC. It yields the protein CASSYKGIEGGAYGYTF. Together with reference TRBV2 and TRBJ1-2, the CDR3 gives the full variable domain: EPEVTQTPSHQVTQMGQEVILRCVPISNHLYFYWYRQILGQKVEFLVSFYNNEISEKSEIFDDQFSVERPDGSNFTLKIRSTKLEDSAMYFCASSYKGIEGGAYGYTFGSGTRLTVV.

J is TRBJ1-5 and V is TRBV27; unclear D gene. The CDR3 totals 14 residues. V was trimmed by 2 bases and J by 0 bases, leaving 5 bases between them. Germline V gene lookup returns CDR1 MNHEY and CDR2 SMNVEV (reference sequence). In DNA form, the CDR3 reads TGTGCCAGCAGTTTACCCCATAGCAATCAGCCCCAGCATTTT. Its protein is CASSLPHSNQPQHF.

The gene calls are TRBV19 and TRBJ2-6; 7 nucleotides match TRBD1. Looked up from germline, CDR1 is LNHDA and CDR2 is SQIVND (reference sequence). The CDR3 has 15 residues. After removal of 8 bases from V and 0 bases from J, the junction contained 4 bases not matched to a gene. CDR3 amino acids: CASGGQSSGANVLTF. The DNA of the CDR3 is TGTGCCAGTGGGGGACAGAGCTCTGGGGCCAACGTCCTGACTTTC.

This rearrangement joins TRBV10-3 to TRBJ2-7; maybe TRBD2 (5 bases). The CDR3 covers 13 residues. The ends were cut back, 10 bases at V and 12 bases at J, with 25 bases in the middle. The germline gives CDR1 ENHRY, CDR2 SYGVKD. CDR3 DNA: TGTGCCACATTGGACTCTGTAGGCACTTCGCCGTACTTC. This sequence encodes CATLDSVGTSPYF.

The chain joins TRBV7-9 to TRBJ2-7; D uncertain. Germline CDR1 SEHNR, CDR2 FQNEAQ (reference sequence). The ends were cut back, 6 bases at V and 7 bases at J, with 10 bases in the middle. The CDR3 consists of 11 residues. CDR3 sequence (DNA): TGTGCCAGCAGTGAACTCCGGGAGCAGTACTTC. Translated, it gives CASSELREQYF.

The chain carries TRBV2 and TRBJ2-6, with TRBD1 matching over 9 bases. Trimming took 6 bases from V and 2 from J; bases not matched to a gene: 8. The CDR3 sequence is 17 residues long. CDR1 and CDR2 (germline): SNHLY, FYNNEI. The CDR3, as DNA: TGTGCCAGCAGCGCGATTAGGGACAGGGCTGGGGCCAACGTCCTGACTTTC. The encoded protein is CASSAIRDRAGANVLTF.

The CDR3 loop reads CASSAFATNEKLFF. The CDR3 region has the DNA TGTGCCAGCAGTGCGTTTGCAACTAATGAAAAACTGTTTTTT. V gene TRBV12-3 or TRBV12-4 combines with J gene TRBJ1-4; D ambiguous. This CDR3 is built from 14 residues. Trimming pared 5 bases from V and 0 bases from J, leaving 7 bases between.

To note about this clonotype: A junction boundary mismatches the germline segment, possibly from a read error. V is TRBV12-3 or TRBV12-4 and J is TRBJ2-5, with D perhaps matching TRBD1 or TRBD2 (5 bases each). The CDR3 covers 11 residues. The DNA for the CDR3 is TGTGCCAGCAGTTTAGCGGGGACCAAGTACTTC. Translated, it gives CASSLAGTKYF.

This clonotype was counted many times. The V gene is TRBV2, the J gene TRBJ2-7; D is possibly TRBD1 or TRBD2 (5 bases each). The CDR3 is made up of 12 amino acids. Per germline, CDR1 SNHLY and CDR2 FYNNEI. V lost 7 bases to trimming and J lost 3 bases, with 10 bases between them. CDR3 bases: TGTGCCAGCACGGGACGCTTCTACGAGCAGTACTTC. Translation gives CASTGRFYEQYF. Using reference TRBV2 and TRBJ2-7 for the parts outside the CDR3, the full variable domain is EPEVTQTPSHQVTQMGQEVILRCVPISNHLYFYWYRQILGQKVEFLVSFYNNEISEKSEIFDDQFSVERPDGSNFTLKIRSTKLEDSAMYFCASTGRFYEQYFGPGTRLTVT.

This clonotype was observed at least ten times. The chain's CDR3 is CAISEDETQYF. The CDR3 DNA reads as TGTGCCATCAGTGAAGATGAGACCCAGTACTTC. V usage is TRBV10-3 and J usage is TRBJ2-5; D is undetermined. The V and J ends lost 3 bases and 5 bases respectively, with 4 bases between them. The CDR3 sequence is 11 residues long. In germline, CDR1 is ENHRY, CDR2 SYGVKD.

The CDR3, as DNA: TGTGCCAGCAGCAACGCGGGGGGTCAGCTAGAGACCCAGTACTTC. Its translation is CASSNAGGQLETQYF. V usage is TRBV7-3 and J usage is TRBJ2-5, with 8 bases aligning to TRBD2. The CDR3 spans 15 residues. Looked up from germline, CDR1 is SGHTA and CDR2 is FQGTGA. V gave up 5 bases and J gave up 4 bases; unmatched junction bases: 9.

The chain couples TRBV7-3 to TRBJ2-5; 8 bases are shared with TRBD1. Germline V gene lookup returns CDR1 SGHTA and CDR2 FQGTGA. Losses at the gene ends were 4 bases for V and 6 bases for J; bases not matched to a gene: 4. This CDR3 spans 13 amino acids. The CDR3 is CASSYGQGQTQYF. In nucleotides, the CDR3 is TGTGCCAGCAGCTATGGACAGGGCCAGACCCAGTACTTC.

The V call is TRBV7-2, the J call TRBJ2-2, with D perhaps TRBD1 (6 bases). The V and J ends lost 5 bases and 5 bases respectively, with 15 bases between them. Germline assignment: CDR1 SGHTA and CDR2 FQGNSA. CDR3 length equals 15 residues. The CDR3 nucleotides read TGTGCCAGCAGCGGACAGAGCTTCAGGACCGGGGAGCTGTTTTTT. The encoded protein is CASSGQSFRTGELFF.

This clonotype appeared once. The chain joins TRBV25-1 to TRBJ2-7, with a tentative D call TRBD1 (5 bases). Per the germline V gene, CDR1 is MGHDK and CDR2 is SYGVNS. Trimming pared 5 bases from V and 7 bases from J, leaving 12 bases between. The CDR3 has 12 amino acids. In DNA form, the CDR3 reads TGTGCCAGCAGTTCCTGGACAAATGAGCAGTACTTC. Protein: CASSSWTNEQYF.

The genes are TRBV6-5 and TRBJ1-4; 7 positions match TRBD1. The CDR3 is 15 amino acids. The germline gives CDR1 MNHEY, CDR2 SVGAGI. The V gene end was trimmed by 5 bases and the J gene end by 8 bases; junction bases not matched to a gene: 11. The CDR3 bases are TGTGCCAGCAGTACTGGACAGGCCTTTATAGAAAAACTGTTTTTT. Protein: CASSTGQAFIEKLFF.

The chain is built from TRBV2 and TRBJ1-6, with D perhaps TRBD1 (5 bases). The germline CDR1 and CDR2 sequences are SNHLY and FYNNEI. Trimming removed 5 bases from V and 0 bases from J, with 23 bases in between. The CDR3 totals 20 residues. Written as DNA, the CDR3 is TGTGCCAGCAGTTACCCGGGACGGATCGTGCCCAGCTCCTATAATTCACCCCTCCACTTT. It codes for CASSYPGRIVPSSYNSPLHF.